These T cell receptor beta chains were read from a single sample in a study of CD8 T cells in ankylosing spondylitis. TCRdb passed the 5' RACE reads through MiXCR, listing each CDR3 protein once. The sample consists of over 700,000 distinct CDR3 sequences, around 17% of them appearing once. Sequencing was performed on blood, either unsorted or a sorted T cell fraction (not recorded which). The receptors shown here come from a male donor with ankylosing spondylitis. The CDR3 runs from the conserved cysteine through the conserved F or W. The D gene is left open where the match is weak. The size entry is marked missing in some rows and otherwise reads once, few, many or a size class.

j_call,v_call,d_call,clone_size,cdr3_aa,cdr3_nt
TRBJ2-3,TRBV12-3/TRBV12-4,TRBD1,NA,CASRRTGAEYF,TGTGCCAGCAGGCGGACAGGGGCTGAGTATTTT
TRBJ2-1,TRBV25-1,NA,NA,CASSETGLRALNEQFF,TGTGCCAGCAGTGAGACGGGACTCCGAGCGCTTAATGAGCAGTTCTTC
TRBJ2-7,TRBV20-1,TRBD1,few,CSASPWEAGGKYEQYF,TGCAGTGCTAGCCCTTGGGAGGCAGGGGGCAAGTACGAGCAGTACTTC
TRBJ2-2,TRBV29-1,NA,few,CSVKGFGELFF,TGCAGCGTTAAGGGGTTCGGGGAGCTGTTTTTT
TRBJ1-1,TRBV10-2,TRBD1,NA,CASSARQGWNTEAFF,TGCGCCAGCAGTGCTAGACAGGGGTGGAACACTGAAGCTTTCTTT
TRBJ2-7,TRBV5-1,NA,NA,CASSFRLDSEQYF,TGCGCCAGCAGCTTTCGGTTAGACAGCGAGCAGTACTTC
TRBJ2-1,TRBV25-1,NA,NA,CASSAPPTNEQFF,TGTGCCAGCAGTGCCCCCCCAACGAATGAGCAGTTCTTC
TRBJ2-5,TRBV7-9,NA,few,CASSLVRAVGETQYF,TGTGCCAGCAGCTTAGTTCGGGCGGTAGGGGAGACCCAGTACTTC
TRBJ1-2,TRBV28,NA,few,CASSGRDLVYGYTF,TGTGCCAGCAGCGGCCGAGATTTGGTCTATGGCTACACCTTC
TRBJ2-1,TRBV20-1,NA,few,CSARNLEATYNEQFF,TGCAGTGCTAGAAACCTAGAAGCAACCTACAATGAGCAGTTCTTC
TRBJ1-2,TRBV15,NA,many,CATSRDLRVSNYGYTF,TGTGCCACCAGCAGAGATTTGAGGGTTTCAAACTATGGCTACACCTTC
TRBJ2-1,TRBV7-9,TRBD2,few,CASSHTSGGWDEQFF,TGTGCCAGCAGCCACACTAGCGGGGGTTGGGATGAGCAGTTCTTC
TRBJ1-5,TRBV28,NA,few,CASRSSSNQPQHF,TGTGCCAGCCGTAGTTCTAGCAATCAGCCCCAGCATTTT
TRBJ1-2,TRBV12-3/TRBV12-4,NA,NA,CASSPGLTGGYTF,TGTGCCAGCAGCCCGGGCCTCACGGGTGGCTACACCTTC
TRBJ1-1,TRBV12-3/TRBV12-4,NA,many,CASSLANTEAFF,TGTGCCAGCAGCTTAGCGAACACTGAAGCTTTCTTT
TRBJ1-1,TRBV12-3/TRBV12-4,NA,NA,CASSHPWKDGGTTEAFF,TGTGCCAGCAGCCACCCCTGGAAGGACGGAGGAACGACTGAAGCTTTCTTT
TRBJ2-1,TRBV21-1,NA,few,CASTKPGDSGSEGNEQFF,TGTGCCAGCACCAAACCCGGGGACAGCGGGAGTGAAGGCAATGAGCAGTTCTTC
TRBJ2-1,TRBV2,TRBD1,NA,CASKTDRGNEQFF,TGTGCCAGCAAGACCGACAGGGGTAATGAGCAGTTCTTC
TRBJ2-1,TRBV7-9,NA,many,CASSFPEATEQFF,TGTGCCAGCAGCTTCCCTGAGGCTACTGAGCAGTTCTTC
TRBJ2-2,TRBV12-5,NA,few,CASALGDTSSGELFF,TGTGCTAGTGCCTTGGGGGACACCTCTTCCGGGGAGCTGTTTTTT
TRBJ2-7,TRBV12-3/TRBV12-4,TRBD2,many,CASSLATSGGNEQYF,TGTGCCAGCAGTTTAGCCACTAGCGGGGGTAACGAGCAGTACTTC
TRBJ2-1,TRBV7-2,NA,NA,CASSLGPGDEQFF,TGTGCCAGCAGCTTGGGACCTGGGGATGAGCAGTTCTTC
TRBJ2-6,TRBV15,NA,few,CATSRDRRVGANVLTF,TGTGCCACCAGCAGAGATAGGAGGGTTGGGGCCAACGTCCTGACTTTC
TRBJ2-2,TRBV5-1,TRBD2,few,CASTGLVNTGELFF,TGCGCCAGCACGGGACTAGTAAACACCGGGGAGCTGTTTTTT
TRBJ2-5,TRBV2,TRBD2,NA,CASSLRTSGVPAQYF,TGTGCCAGCAGTCTTCGGACTAGCGGGGTCCCGGCCCAGTACTTC
TRBJ1-1,TRBV27,TRBD1,few,CASVHRGSHTEAFF,TGTGCCAGCGTACACAGGGGGTCCCACACTGAAGCTTTCTTT
TRBJ2-5,TRBV6-2/TRBV6-3,NA,few,CASSYSNVRLYQETQYF,TGTGCCAGCAGTTACTCGAACGTCCGGCTGTACCAAGAGACCCAGTACTTC
TRBJ2-1,TRBV7-2,TRBD2,NA,CASSSITSGTWFF,TGTGCCAGCAGCTCTATAACTAGCGGAACGTGGTTCTTC
TRBJ1-5,TRBV4-3,NA,NA,CASSQESGQRGGARRYSNQPQHF,TGCGCCAGCAGCCAAGAATCGGGCCAGAGGGGGGGGGCCCGGAGGTATAGCAATCAGCCCCAGCATTTT
TRBJ2-3,TRBV6-4,TRBD1,few,CASSVQGGDTQYF,TGTGCCAGCAGTGTACAGGGGGGAGATACGCAGTATTTT
TRBJ1-1,TRBV21-1,NA,few,CASSKALYRRRNTEAFF,TGTGCCAGCAGCAAAGCGCTTTATCGACGCCGGAACACTGAAGCTTTCTTT
TRBJ2-1,TRBV12-3/TRBV12-4,NA,NA,CASTHGGGGEGNEQFF,TGTGCCAGCACCCATGGAGGGGGGGGCGAGGGCAATGAGCAGTTCTTC
TRBJ1-5,TRBV4-1,NA,NA,CASSQGNTGRGGNQPQHF,TGCGCCAGCAGCCAAGGCAATACAGGGAGAGGGGGCAATCAGCCCCAGCATTTT
TRBJ1-1,TRBV25-1,NA,few,CASSDRGASMNTEAFF,TGTGCCAGCAGTGATCGGGGGGCAAGTATGAACACTGAAGCTTTCTTT
TRBJ2-3,TRBV3-1,NA,once,CASSQQESPQYF,TGTGCCAGCAGCCAACAGGAGTCCCCCCAGTATTTT